This passage covers 19 T cell receptor beta chains from one sample sequenced in a study of T cells in narcolepsy (dated by TCRdb to 2017 to 2018). The library relied on the immunoSEQ multiplex PCR assay. TCRdb stores this immuneACCESS table with in-frame sequences only. Part of the clones is absent; in the studies checked, under half of the shortfall reflects unresolved V genes, and no reason is known for the rest. This sample has over 40,000 clones in its table, and approximately 88% of those were observed once. Of the sample, around 1.3% falls within the top ten clones. The specimen sequenced was CD45RA- memory CD4+ T cells from PBMCs. The sample's cell subset or site label, in plain terms: memory T cells sorted ex vivo from peripheral blood. All receptors come from a human donor with narcolepsy.

The chain combines TRBV19 with TRBJ1-5; D is unresolved. CDR3 length: 16 amino acids. Germline V gene sequence: CDR1 LNHDA, CDR2 SQIVND (reference sequence). The ends were cut back, 1 base at V and 2 bases at J, with 12 bases in the middle. The CDR3 region is CASSIAAVSGNQPQHF. For the CDR3, the DNA is TGTGCCAGTAGTATAGCCGCTGTTTCGGGCAATCAGCCCCAGCATTTT. The full variable domain, its missing parts supplied by reference TRBV19 and TRBJ1-5, is DGGITQSPKYLFRKEGQNVTLSCEQNLNHDAMYWYRQDPGQGLRLIYYSQIVNDFQKGDIAEGYSVSREKKESFPLTVTSAQKNPTAFYLCASSIAAVSGNQPQHFGDGTRLSIL.

The gene calls are TRBV2 and TRBJ2-5, with a tentative D call TRBD1 (5 bases). Germline V lookup: CDR1 SNHLY, CDR2 FYNNEI. The CDR3 consists of 12 residues. V lost 6 bases and J 0 bases, leaving 5 bases between the germline ends. CDR3 protein: CASRDNQETQYF. The DNA for the CDR3 is TGTGCCAGCAGGGACAACCAAGAGACCCAGTACTTC.

The chain joins TRBV29-1 to TRBJ2-2; a possible D gene is TRBD1 (6 bases). V was clipped by 5 bases and J by 6 bases, with 10 bases between them. Germline V gives CDR1 SQVTM, CDR2 ANQGSEA. The CDR3 loop spans 12 amino acids. CDR3 sequence: CSVQPGAGELFF. The CDR3 coding sequence is TGCAGCGTTCAACCAGGGGCCGGGGAGCTGTTTTTT.

The chain carries TRBV11-1 and TRBJ2-1; TRBD1 matches at 7 bases. The CDR3 runs to 16 residues. Trimming cost V 5 bases and J 2 bases; bases outside gene matches: 9. CDR1 is SGHAT, CDR2 FQDESV, per germline (reference sequence). The CDR3 sequence: CASSPGGRGAYNEQFF. The CDR3 DNA follows: TGTGCCAGCAGCCCAGGGGGAAGGGGCGCCTACAATGAGCAGTTCTTC.

The rearrangement uses TRBV5-4 and TRBJ2-3; 14 bases line up with TRBD2. This CDR3 has 18 amino acids. CDR1 SGHNT and CDR2 YYREEE come from the germline V gene (reference sequence). V was pared by 3 bases and J by 0 bases, with 6 bases of the junction left unmatched. DNA of the CDR3: TGTGCCAGCAGCTCCCCGGGACTAGCGGGGGTCAGCACAGATACGCAGTATTTT. It translates to CASSSPGLAGVSTDTQYF.

The J gene is TRBJ1-2, the V gene TRBV7-2; no clear D. CDR3 length: 15 residues. Trimming removed 2 bases from V and 0 bases from J, with 10 bases in between. Germline V CDR1 and CDR2: SGHTA, FQGNSA. The CDR3 region is CASSLSAGSNYGYTF. CDR3 coding DNA: TGTGCCAGCAGCTTAAGCGCAGGTTCTAACTATGGCTACACCTTC.

This rearrangement joins TRBV6-6 to TRBJ2-3; D gene unclear. The V end lost 2 bases, the J end lost 0 bases, and 6 bases lay between the germline ends. Germline assignment: CDR1 MNHNY and CDR2 SVGAGI (reference sequence). This CDR3 has 14 amino acids. DNA of the CDR3: TGTGCCAGCAGTTACGGTCTTAGCACAGATACGCAGTATTTT. It codes for CASSYGLSTDTQYF.

V usage is TRBV6-5 and J usage is TRBJ2-2; perhaps TRBD2 as D (7 bases). Trimming removed 6 bases at V and 6 bases at J, with 14 bases between. The CDR3 has 14 amino acids. In germline, CDR1 is MNHEY, CDR2 SVGAGI. This CDR3 reads CASSKGGAAGELFF. CDR3 coding DNA: TGTGCCAGCAGCAAAGGGGGGGCAGCCGGGGAGCTGTTTTTT.

V gene TRBV2 combines with J gene TRBJ2-1; D is tentatively TRBD1 or TRBD2 (5 bases each). The V end was cut by 8 bases, the J end by 8 bases, with 16 bases between. This CDR3 has 13 residues. Germline lookup yields CDR1 SNHLY and CDR2 FYNNEI. The DNA for the CDR3 is TGTGCCAGCCACGGGGACGCGATCGATGAGCAGTTCTTC. Its protein is CASHGDAIDEQFF.

There are a few counts of this clone. The V gene is TRBV11-2, the J gene TRBJ1-4, with TRBD1 matching over 8 bases. The CDR3 has 14 residues. Germline CDR1 is SGHAT and CDR2 is FQNNGV. The trim removed 6 bases at V and 3 bases at J, leaving 3 bases unmatched. The CDR3, as DNA: TGTGCCAGCAGGAAGACAGGGGCTAATGAAAAACTGTTTTTT. Encoded protein: CASRKTGANEKLFF.

The rearrangement links TRBV7-8 to TRBJ2-1; 11 nucleotides match TRBD2. The CDR3 extends over 15 amino acids. Germline loops: CDR1 SGHVS, CDR2 FQNEAQ. V lost 5 bases to trimming and J lost 7 bases; unmatched junction nucleotides: 7. This chain's CDR3 is CASSATSGRMNEQFF. The DNA for the CDR3 is TGTGCCAGCAGCGCCACTAGCGGGAGAATGAATGAGCAGTTCTTC.

This rearrangement joins TRBV6-6 to TRBJ2-7; the D is unclear. V was pared by 8 bases and J by 2 bases, with 13 bases between. The CDR3 extends over 13 amino acids. The germline V gene has CDR1 MNHNY and CDR2 SVGAGI (reference sequence). CDR3 sequence: CASETQPTYEQYF. The DNA of the CDR3 is TGTGCCAGCGAAACGCAACCTACCTACGAGCAGTACTTC.

The CDR3 DNA is TGTGCCAGCGACTGGACAGCAAATAATTCACCCCTCCACTTT. Translating gives CASDWTANNSPLHF. The chain combines TRBV6-5 with TRBJ1-6; a weak D match, TRBD1 (6 bases). The V end lost 8 bases, the J end lost 5 bases, and 13 bases lay between the germline ends. The CDR3 length is 14 residues. CDR1 and CDR2 (germline): MNHEY, SVGAGI.

The rearrangement uses TRBV27 and TRBJ2-7; possibly TRBD1 for D (5 bases). CDR1 is MNHEY and CDR2 is SMNVEV in the germline V gene (reference sequence). V was cut by 3 bases and J by 0 bases, with 9 bases left in between. The CDR3 totals 14 residues. The DNA for the CDR3 is TGTGCCAGCAGTTTTCAGGGAAGCTCCTACGAGCAGTACTTC. Its protein product is CASSFQGSSYEQYF.

The chain employs TRBV7-2 and TRBJ2-3, with D possibly being TRBD1 (6 bases). The CDR3 spans 15 residues. Germline CDR1 SGHTA, CDR2 FQGNSA. V lost 4 bases and J lost 5, with 16 bases in between. CDR3 DNA: TGTGCCAGCAGCTCCAAATCGTCGGGACAAGATACGCAGTATTTT. As protein: CASSSKSSGQDTQYF.

The chain uses TRBV5-1 and TRBJ2-1; 16 bases map to TRBD2. V gave up 4 bases and J gave up 9 bases; unmatched junction bases: 7. This CDR3 is 16 amino acids long. CDR1 and CDR2 from the germline V gene are SGHRS and YFSETQ. CDR3 sequence (DNA): TGCGCCAGCAGCCTAGGGACTAGCGGGAGGGGAGGTGAGCAGTTCTTC. Translated: CASSLGTSGRGGEQFF.

This clone was detected once. The CDR3 region has the DNA TGTGCCAGCAGCCCAGGGAGCAACTATGGCTACACCTTC. This gives the protein CASSPGSNYGYTF. The chain is built from TRBV6-5 and TRBJ1-2, with D perhaps matching TRBD1 (5 bases). Deletions cut 6 bases from V and 2 bases from J, with 10 bases between. CDR1 is MNHEY, CDR2 SVGAGI, per germline. CDR3 length: 13 amino acids.

The table lists this clone with a few counts. The rearrangement uses TRBV5-8 and TRBJ2-7, with unresolved D. The CDR3 totals 13 residues. V was shortened by 0 bases and J by 5 bases, with 9 bases between the two germline ends. Looked up from germline, CDR1 is SGHTS and CDR2 is YDEGEE. The CDR3: CASSLGFRDEQYF. DNA for the CDR3: TGTGCCAGCAGCTTGGGGTTCCGAGACGAGCAGTACTTC.

The chain joins TRBV5-1 to TRBJ2-3; 15 bases line up with TRBD2. The germline CDR1 and CDR2 sequences are SGHRS and YFSETQ. This CDR3 spans 19 amino acids. Trimming cost V 3 bases and J 2 bases; bases outside gene matches: 10. The CDR3 region is CASSSGLAGGLVITDTQYF. The CDR3 region has the DNA TGCGCCAGCAGCTCGGGACTAGCGGGGGGCCTCGTGATCACAGATACGCAGTATTTT. The whole variable domain, remainder taken from reference TRBV5-1 and TRBJ2-3, is KAGVTQTPRYLIKTRGQQVTLSCSPISGHRSVSWYQQTPGQGLQFLFEYFSETQRNKGNFPGRFSGRQFSNSRSEMNVSTLELGDSALYLCASSSGLAGGLVITDTQYFGPGTRLTVL.